This T cell receptor beta chain was identified during a study of chemoradiotherapy in HPV16-positive cancers. Study-wide context: Candidate HPV-specific clones and shared TCR motifs came from a couple of HPV16-positive patients. Whole-study findings and limits: Functional assays defining HPV-specific T cells used only a couple of HPV16-positive patients. Candidate HPV-specific clones and E7-related TCR motifs grew in tumor during treatment. HPV-responsive T-cell expansion during chemoradiotherapy was linked to improved recurrence-free survival in HPV16-positive patients.

Trimming shortened V by 7 bases and J by 2 bases, and 14 bases separated the two germline ends. The CDR3 loop spans 14 amino acids. From germline, CDR1 is MDHEN and CDR2 SYDVKM. Sequencing was performed with immunoSEQ multiplex PCR; in TCRdb, only in-frame clones are kept and a portion is missing. The data contain approximately 9,000 clones, roughly 70% of them singletons. On this clone itself: What it binds is not known.

This sequence joins TRBV28 and TRBJ2-5, with D perhaps matching TRBD1 or TRBD2 (6 bases each). Sequenced here: tumor tissue, sampled from a patient who underwent chemoradiotherapy. This sequence originates from a human donor with HPV-associated anogenital cancer. CDR3 sequence: CASNRGVGQETQYF. The CDR3 DNA follows: TGTGCCAGCAATAGGGGGGTGGGTCAAGAGACCCAGTACTTC.